The 5 T cell receptor beta chains in this list originate from one sample, sequenced in a study of blood T cell repertoires in COVID-19. Profiled with immunoSEQ multiplex PCR; TCRdb holds only in-frame clones, not every one. The profile shows roughly 180,000 clones, 80% of them singletons. Sequencing was carried out using PBMCs or T cells enriched from blood (not recorded which). The receptors stem from a man in his sixties who had been exposed to COVID-19.

The J gene is TRBJ1-5, the V gene TRBV18; 9 bases align to TRBD1. Germline CDR1 is KGHSH and CDR2 is LQKENI. The CDR3 extends over 16 amino acids. V was pared by 4 bases and J by 4 bases, with 8 bases of the junction left unmatched. The CDR3 reads CASSLDGTGSNQPQHF. CDR3 in DNA: TGTGCCAGCTCACTCGACGGGACAGGGAGTAATCAGCCCCAGCATTTT.

The V and J genes are TRBV30 and TRBJ1-2; no firm D call. Germline assignment: CDR1 GTSNPN and CDR2 SVGIG (reference sequence). V lost 0 bases, J lost 13 bases, and 12 bases lay in between. This CDR3 is 11 amino acids long. DNA of the CDR3: TGTGCCTGGAGTGTTGACCGCGCGGGCACCTTC. Protein: CAWSVDRAGTF.

The chain carries TRBV24-1 and TRBJ1-4, with TRBD1 as a possible D gene (5 bases). Germline V lookup: CDR1 KGHDR, CDR2 SFDVKD. This CDR3 comprises 14 residues. V lost 4 bases and J lost 4, with 9 bases in between. CDR3 in amino acids: CATSEGAFNEKLFF. As DNA, the CDR3 is TGTGCCACCAGTGAAGGGGCCTTTAATGAAAAACTGTTTTTT.

V usage is TRBV15 and J usage is TRBJ2-1; possible D gene TRBD2, 6 bases. Trimming pared 4 bases from V and 3 bases from J, leaving 19 bases between. The CDR3 is 17 residues long. The germline CDR1 and CDR2 sequences are LNHNV and YYDKDF (reference sequence). CDR3 protein: CATSKEGSSAIYNEQFF. The CDR3 bases are TGTGCCACCAGCAAGGAGGGGTCTAGCGCCATCTACAATGAGCAGTTCTTC.

This chain joins TRBV7-2 and TRBJ2-7; the match to TRBD2 covers 9 bases. Germline CDR1 SGHTA, CDR2 FQGNSA. V shed 2 bases, J shed 1 base, and the junction held 9 bases outside the gene matches. CDR3 length: 17 residues. The CDR3 DNA is TGTGCCAGCAGCTTAATAACTAGCGGGCTCCTATCCTACGAGCAGTACTTC. Residues: CASSLITSGLLSYEQYF.